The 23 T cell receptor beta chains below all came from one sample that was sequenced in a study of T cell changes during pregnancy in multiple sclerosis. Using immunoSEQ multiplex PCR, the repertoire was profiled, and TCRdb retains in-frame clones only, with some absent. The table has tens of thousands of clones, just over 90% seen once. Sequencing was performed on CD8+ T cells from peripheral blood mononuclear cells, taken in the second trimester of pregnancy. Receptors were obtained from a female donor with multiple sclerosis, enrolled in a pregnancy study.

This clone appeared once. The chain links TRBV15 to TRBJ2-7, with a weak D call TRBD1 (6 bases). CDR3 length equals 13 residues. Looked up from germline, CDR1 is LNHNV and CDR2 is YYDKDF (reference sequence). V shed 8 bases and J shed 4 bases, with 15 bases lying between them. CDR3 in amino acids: CATAPGTHYEQYF. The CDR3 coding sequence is TGTGCCACCGCCCCCGGGACACATTACGAGCAGTACTTC.

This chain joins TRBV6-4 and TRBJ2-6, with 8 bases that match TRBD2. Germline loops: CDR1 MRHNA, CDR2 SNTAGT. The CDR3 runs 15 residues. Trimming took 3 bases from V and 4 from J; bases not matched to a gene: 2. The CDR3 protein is CASSEKRGGANVLTF. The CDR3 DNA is TGTGCCAGCAGTGAGAAGCGGGGGGGGGCCAACGTCCTGACTTTC.

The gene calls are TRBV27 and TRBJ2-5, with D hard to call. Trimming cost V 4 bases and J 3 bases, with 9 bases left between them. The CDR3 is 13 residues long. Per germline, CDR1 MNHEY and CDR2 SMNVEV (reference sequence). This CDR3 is CASSWFAEETQYF. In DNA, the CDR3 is TGTGCCAGCAGTTGGTTCGCAGAAGAGACCCAGTACTTC.

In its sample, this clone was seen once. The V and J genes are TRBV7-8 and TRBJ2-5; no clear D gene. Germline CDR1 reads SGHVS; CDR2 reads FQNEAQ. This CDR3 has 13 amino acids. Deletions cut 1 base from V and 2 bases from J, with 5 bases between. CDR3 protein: CASSLVYQETQYF. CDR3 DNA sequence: TGTGCCAGCAGCTTAGTTTATCAAGAGACCCAGTACTTC.

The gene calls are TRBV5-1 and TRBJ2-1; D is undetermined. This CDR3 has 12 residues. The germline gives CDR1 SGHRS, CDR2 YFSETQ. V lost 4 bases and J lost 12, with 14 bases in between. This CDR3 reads CASSARPRRQFF. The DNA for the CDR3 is TGCGCCAGCAGCGCCCGACCCCGGAGGCAGTTCTTC.

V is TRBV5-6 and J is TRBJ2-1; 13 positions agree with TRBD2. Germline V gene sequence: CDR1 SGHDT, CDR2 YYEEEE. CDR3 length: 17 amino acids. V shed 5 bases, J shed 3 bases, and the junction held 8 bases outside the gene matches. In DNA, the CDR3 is TGTGCCAGCAGAATTGGACTAGCGGGAGATCTCTACAATGAGCAGTTCTTC. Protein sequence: CASRIGLAGDLYNEQFF.

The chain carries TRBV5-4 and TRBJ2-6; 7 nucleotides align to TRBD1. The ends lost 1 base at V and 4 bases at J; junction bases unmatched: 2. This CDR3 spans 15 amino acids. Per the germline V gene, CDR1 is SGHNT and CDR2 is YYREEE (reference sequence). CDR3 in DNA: TGTGCCAGCAGCTTGACAGGGGTGGGGGCCAACGTCCTGACTTTC. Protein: CASSLTGVGANVLTF. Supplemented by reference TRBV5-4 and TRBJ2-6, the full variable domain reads ETGVTQSPTHLIKTRGQQVTLRCSSQSGHNTVSWYQQALGQGPQFIFQYYREEENGRGNFPPRFSGLQFPNYSSELNVNALELDDSALYLCASSLTGVGANVLTFGAGSRLTVL.

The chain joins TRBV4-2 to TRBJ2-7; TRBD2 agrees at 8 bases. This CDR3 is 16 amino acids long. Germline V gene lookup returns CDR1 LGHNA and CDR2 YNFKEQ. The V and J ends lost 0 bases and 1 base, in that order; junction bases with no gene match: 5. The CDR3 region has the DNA TGTGCCAGCAGCCAAGATCAGGCGGGGGGATCCTACGAGCAGTACTTC. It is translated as CASSQDQAGGSYEQYF.

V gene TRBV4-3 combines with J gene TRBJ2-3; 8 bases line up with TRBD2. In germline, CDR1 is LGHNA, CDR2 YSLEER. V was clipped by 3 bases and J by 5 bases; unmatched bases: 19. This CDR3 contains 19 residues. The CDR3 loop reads CASSQSDPTSGYYVDTQYF. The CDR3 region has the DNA TGCGCCAGCAGCCAGTCGGACCCAACTAGCGGATATTATGTAGATACGCAGTATTTT.

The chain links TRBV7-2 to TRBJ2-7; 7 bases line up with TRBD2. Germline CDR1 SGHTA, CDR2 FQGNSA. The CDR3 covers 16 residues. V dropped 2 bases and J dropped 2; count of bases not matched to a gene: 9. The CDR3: CASSLHRLAATYEQYF. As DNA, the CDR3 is TGTGCCAGCAGCTTACATAGGCTAGCGGCCACCTACGAGCAGTACTTC.

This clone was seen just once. CDR3 residues: CAGTSSYEQYF. The CDR3 DNA sequence: TGTGCCGGGACTAGTTCCTACGAGCAGTACTTC. This chain connects TRBV19 to TRBJ2-7, with 8 bases that match TRBD2. The CDR3 is made up of 11 amino acids. From germline, CDR1 is LNHDA and CDR2 SQIVND (reference sequence). The junction had 1 base not matched to a gene; V was cut back by 11 bases and J by 1 base.

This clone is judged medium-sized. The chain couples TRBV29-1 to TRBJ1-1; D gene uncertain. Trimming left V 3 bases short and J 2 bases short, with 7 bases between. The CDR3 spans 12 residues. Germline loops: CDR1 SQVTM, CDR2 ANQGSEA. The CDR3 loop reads CSVEVSNTEAFF. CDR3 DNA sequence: TGCAGCGTTGAGGTCAGTAACACTGAAGCTTTCTTT.

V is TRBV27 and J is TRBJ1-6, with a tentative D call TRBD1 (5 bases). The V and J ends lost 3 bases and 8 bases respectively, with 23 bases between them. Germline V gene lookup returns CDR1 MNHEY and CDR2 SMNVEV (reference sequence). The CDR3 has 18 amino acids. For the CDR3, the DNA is TGTGCCAGCAGTTTCTACACCCACCGGGGACTGGGGGATTCACCCCTCCACTTT. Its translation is CASSFYTHRGLGDSPLHF.

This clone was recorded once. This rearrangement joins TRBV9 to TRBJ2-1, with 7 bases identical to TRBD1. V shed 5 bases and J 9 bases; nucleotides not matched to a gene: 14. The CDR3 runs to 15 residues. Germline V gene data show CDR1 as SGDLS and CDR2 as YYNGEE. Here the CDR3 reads CASSLRQGFWGEQFF. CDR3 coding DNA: TGTGCCAGCAGTCTTAGACAGGGCTTTTGGGGTGAGCAGTTCTTC.

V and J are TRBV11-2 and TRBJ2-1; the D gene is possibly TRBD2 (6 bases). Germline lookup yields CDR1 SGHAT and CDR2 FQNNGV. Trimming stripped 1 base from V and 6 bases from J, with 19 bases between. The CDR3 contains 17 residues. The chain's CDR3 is CASSLAWRAGCCNEQFF. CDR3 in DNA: TGTGCCAGCAGCTTAGCCTGGAGGGCCGGTTGTTGCAATGAGCAGTTCTTC. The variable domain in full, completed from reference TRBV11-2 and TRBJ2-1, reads EAGVAQSPRYKIIEKRQSVAFWCNPISGHATLYWYQQILGQGPKLLIQFQNNGVVDDSQLPKDRFSAERLKGVDSTLKIQPAKLEDSAVYLCASSLAWRAGCCNEQFFGPGTRLTVL.

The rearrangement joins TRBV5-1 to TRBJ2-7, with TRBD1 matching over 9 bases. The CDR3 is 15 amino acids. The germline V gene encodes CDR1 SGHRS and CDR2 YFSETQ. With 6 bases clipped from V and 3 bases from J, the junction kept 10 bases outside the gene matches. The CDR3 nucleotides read TGCGCCAGCAAGCCCGACGGGACAGGGATCTACGAGCAGTACTTC. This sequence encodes CASKPDGTGIYEQYF.

DNA of the CDR3: TGTGCCAGCAGCCCACAGGACAGGGACGCGTACACTGAAGCTTTCTTT. Amino acid sequence: CASSPQDRDAYTEAFF. The chain links TRBV7-9 to TRBJ1-1, with 8 bases aligning to TRBD1. The V gene end was trimmed by 5 bases and the J gene end by 3 bases; junction bases not matched to a gene: 11. The CDR3 has 16 residues. Germline V gene data show CDR1 as SEHNR and CDR2 as FQNEAQ (reference sequence).

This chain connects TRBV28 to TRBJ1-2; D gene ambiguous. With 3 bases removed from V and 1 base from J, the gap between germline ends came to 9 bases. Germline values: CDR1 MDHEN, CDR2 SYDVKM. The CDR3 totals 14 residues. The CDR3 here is CASSFKTRNYGYTF. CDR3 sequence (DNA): TGTGCCAGCAGTTTTAAGACACGTAACTATGGCTACACCTTC.

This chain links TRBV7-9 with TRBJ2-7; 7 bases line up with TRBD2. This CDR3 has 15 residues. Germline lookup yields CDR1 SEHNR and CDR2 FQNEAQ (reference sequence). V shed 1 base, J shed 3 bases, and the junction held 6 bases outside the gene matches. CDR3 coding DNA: TGTGCCAGCAGCTTAGGGGCTAGCGGAGGCTACGAGCAGTACTTC. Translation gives CASSLGASGGYEQYF.

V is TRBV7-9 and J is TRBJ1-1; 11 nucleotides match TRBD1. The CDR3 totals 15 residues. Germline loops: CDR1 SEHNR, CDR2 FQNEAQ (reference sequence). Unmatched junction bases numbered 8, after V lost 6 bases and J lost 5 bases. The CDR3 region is CASSYRDRGDTEAFF. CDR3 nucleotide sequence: TGTGCCAGCAGTTATAGGGACAGGGGGGATACTGAAGCTTTCTTT.

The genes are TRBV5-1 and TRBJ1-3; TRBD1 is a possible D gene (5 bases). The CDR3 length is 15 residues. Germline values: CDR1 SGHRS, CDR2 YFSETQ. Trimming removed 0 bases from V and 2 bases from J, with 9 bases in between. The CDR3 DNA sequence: TGCGCCAGCAGCTTGGCCCAGGGTGCTGGAAACACCATATATTTT. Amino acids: CASSLAQGAGNTIYF.

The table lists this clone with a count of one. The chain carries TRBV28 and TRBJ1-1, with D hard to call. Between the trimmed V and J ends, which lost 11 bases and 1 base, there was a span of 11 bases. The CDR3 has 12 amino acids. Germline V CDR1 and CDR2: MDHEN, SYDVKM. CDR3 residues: CASRRGNTEAFF. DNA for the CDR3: TGTGCCTCCCGCCGGGGGAACACTGAAGCTTTCTTT. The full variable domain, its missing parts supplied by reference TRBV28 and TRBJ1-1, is DVKVTQSSRYLVKRTGEKVFLECVQDMDHENMFWYRQDPGLGLRLIYFSYDVKMKEKGDIPEGYSVSREKKERFSLILESASTNQTSMYLCASRRGNTEAFFGQGTRLTVV.

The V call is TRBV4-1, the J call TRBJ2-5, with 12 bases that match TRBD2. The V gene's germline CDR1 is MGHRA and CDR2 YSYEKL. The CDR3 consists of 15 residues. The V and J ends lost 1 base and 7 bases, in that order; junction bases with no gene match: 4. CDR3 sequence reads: CASSQGLAGEGTQYF. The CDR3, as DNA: TGCGCCAGCAGCCAAGGACTAGCGGGAGAGGGGACCCAGTACTTC.